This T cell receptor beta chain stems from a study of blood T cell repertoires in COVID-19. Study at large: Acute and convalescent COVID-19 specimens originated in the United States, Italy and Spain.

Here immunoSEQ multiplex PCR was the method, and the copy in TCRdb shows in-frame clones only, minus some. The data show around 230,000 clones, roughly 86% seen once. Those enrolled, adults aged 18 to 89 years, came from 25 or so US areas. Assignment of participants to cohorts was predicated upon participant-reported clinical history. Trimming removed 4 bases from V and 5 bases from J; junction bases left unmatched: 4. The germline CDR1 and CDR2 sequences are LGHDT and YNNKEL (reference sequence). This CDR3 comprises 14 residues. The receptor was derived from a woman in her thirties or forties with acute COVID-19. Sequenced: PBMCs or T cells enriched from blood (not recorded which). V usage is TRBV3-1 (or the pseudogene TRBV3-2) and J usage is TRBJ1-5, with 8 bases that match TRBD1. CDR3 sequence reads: CASSLGTGDQPQHF. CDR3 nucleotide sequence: TGTGCCAGCAGCCTCGGGACAGGAGATCAGCCCCAGCATTTT.